Shown below are 29 T cell receptor beta chains from a single sample sequenced in a study of OX40 agonist ivuxolimab in advanced cancers. The library was obtained by the immunoSEQ multiplex PCR assay. TCRdb mirrors the immuneACCESS table, restricted to in-frame sequences. Some clones are absent from its copies; in checked studies, under half trace to an unresolved V gene, and the reason for the others is unknown. The sample table holds about 46,000 clones, of which around 90% were seen once. The top ten hold roughly 56% of the sample. Material: CD4+ or CD8+ T cells sorted from blood, obtained in a trial of the OX40 agonist ivuxolimab. These receptors were collected from an adult with an advanced solid tumor such as melanoma, head and neck, liver or kidney cancer.

The rearrangement joins TRBV2 to TRBJ2-7; D gene unclear. The germline V gene encodes CDR1 SNHLY and CDR2 FYNNEI. Between the trimmed V and J ends, which lost 5 bases and 3 bases, there was a span of 8 bases. The CDR3 sequence is 12 residues long. The CDR3 sequence is CASSWQVYEQYF. In nucleotides, the CDR3 is TGTGCCAGCAGTTGGCAGGTCTACGAGCAGTACTTC. The whole variable domain, filled in from reference TRBV2 and TRBJ2-7, reads EPEVTQTPSHQVTQMGQEVILRCVPISNHLYFYWYRQILGQKVEFLVSFYNNEISEKSEIFDDQFSVERPDGSNFTLKIRSTKLEDSAMYFCASSWQVYEQYFGPGTRLTVT.

The rearrangement joins TRBV25-1 to TRBJ2-3, with 12 nucleotides matching TRBD2. Trimming took 3 bases from V and 5 from J; bases not matched to a gene: 9. The CDR3 length is 17 residues. Germline CDR1 and CDR2: MGHDK and SYGVNS. The CDR3 region has the DNA TGTGCCAGCAGTGACCCAAGACTAGCGGGAGTTGGAGATACGCAGTATTTT. Translated, it gives CASSDPRLAGVGDTQYF.

The rearrangement links TRBV4-1 to TRBJ2-3, with 10 bases lining up with TRBD2. From germline, CDR1 is MGHRA and CDR2 YSYEKL. V shed 4 bases and J 3 bases; nucleotides not matched to a gene: 13. This CDR3 has 18 residues. The CDR3 loop is CASSPNHLGLAATDTQYF. The DNA of the CDR3 is TGCGCCAGCAGCCCCAACCACCTCGGACTAGCGGCTACAGATACGCAGTATTTT.

In nucleotides, the CDR3 is TGTGCCAGCGGTTCGGGGGACACTTCCTACGAGCAGTACTTC. As protein: CASGSGDTSYEQYF. The chain links TRBV6-1 to TRBJ2-7, with D tentatively TRBD1 or TRBD2 (6 bases each). V gave up 8 bases and J gave up 1 base, with 15 bases separating them. This CDR3 spans 14 amino acids. Germline CDR1 reads MNHNS; CDR2 reads SASEGT.

The genes are TRBV18 and TRBJ2-3; 7 nucleotides agree with TRBD2. Germline V gives CDR1 KGHSH, CDR2 LQKENI. The CDR3 loop spans 15 amino acids. The trim removed 3 bases at V and 3 bases at J, leaving 6 bases unmatched. CDR3 sequence: CASSPGLGSTDTQYF. The DNA for the CDR3 is TGTGCCAGCTCACCCGGACTAGGTTCTACAGATACGCAGTATTTT.

The gene calls are TRBV5-1 and TRBJ2-5; D not certain. From germline, CDR1 is SGHRS and CDR2 YFSETQ. V was pared by 1 base and J by 4 bases, with 5 bases between. This CDR3 has 12 amino acids. The CDR3 loop is CASSLWRETQYF. The CDR3 nucleotides are TGCGCCAGCAGCTTGTGGAGAGAGACCCAGTACTTC. Using reference TRBV5-1 and TRBJ2-5 for the parts outside the CDR3, the full variable domain is KAGVTQTPRYLIKTRGQQVTLSCSPISGHRSVSWYQQTPGQGLQFLFEYFSETQRNKGNFPGRFSGRQFSNSRSEMNVSTLELGDSALYLCASSLWRETQYFGPGTRLLVL.

The chain joins TRBV27 to TRBJ1-1; D is unresolved. The ends were cut back, 3 bases at V and 6 bases at J, with 8 bases in the middle. This CDR3 contains 12 residues. CDR1 MNHEY and CDR2 SMNVEV come from the germline V gene (reference sequence). The CDR3 DNA reads as TGTGCCAGCAGTTTCAGTGGGGCTGAAGCTTTCTTT. Its protein is CASSFSGAEAFF.

The rearrangement uses TRBV19 and TRBJ2-7; D is possibly TRBD1 or TRBD2 (5 bases each). The V gene's germline CDR1 is LNHDA and CDR2 SQIVND (reference sequence). This CDR3 has 14 residues. The V gene lost 3 bases and the J gene lost 4 bases, with 13 bases spanning the gap. The CDR3 spells CASSIRDGPYEQYF. CDR3 nucleotides: TGTGCCAGTAGTATCCGGGACGGCCCGTACGAGCAGTACTTC.

The CDR3 coding sequence is TGTGCCAGCAGTTTACTACTAGCGGGGGACCAAGAGACCCAGTACTTC. It yields the protein CASSLLLAGDQETQYF. The chain employs TRBV28 and TRBJ2-5, with TRBD2 matching 11 bases. This CDR3 contains 16 residues. The germline gives CDR1 MDHEN, CDR2 SYDVKM. V lost 2 bases to trimming and J lost 0 bases; unmatched junction nucleotides: 2.

The V call is TRBV28, the J call TRBJ1-1; 7 bases are a match to TRBD1. Germline V gene data show CDR1 as MDHEN and CDR2 as SYDVKM. The CDR3 spans 15 residues. V lost 8 bases to trimming and J lost 0 bases; unmatched junction nucleotides: 9. The CDR3 nucleotides read TGTGCCAGCCGAGTCAGGGGGGCGGTGAACACTGAAGCTTTCTTT. It encodes CASRVRGAVNTEAFF. The variable domain in full, with the rest retrieved from reference TRBV28 and TRBJ1-1, is DVKVTQSSRYLVKRTGEKVFLECVQDMDHENMFWYRQDPGLGLRLIYFSYDVKMKEKGDIPEGYSVSREKKERFSLILESASTNQTSMYLCASRVRGAVNTEAFFGQGTRLTVV.

The CDR3 region is CASSLYPTSTDTQYF. CDR3 coding DNA: TGTGCCAGCAGCTTGTACCCGACTAGCACAGATACGCAGTATTTT. The chain has TRBV5-8 and TRBJ2-3; D call uncertain. The CDR3 is 15 amino acids. The germline V gene encodes CDR1 SGHTS and CDR2 YDEGEE. Trimming removed 1 base from V and 0 bases from J, with 9 bases in between.

This clone was seen more than once but under ten times. The chain joins TRBV5-4 to TRBJ2-1; 11 bases align to TRBD1. The CDR3 runs to 15 residues. Germline CDR1 and CDR2: SGHNT and YYREEE (reference sequence). V was clipped by 4 bases and J by 10 bases; unmatched bases: 10. CDR3 coding DNA: TGTGCCAGCAGCCTGGACAGGGGGCGCCTCAGGGAGCAGTTCTTC. This gives the protein CASSLDRGRLREQFF.

This chain connects TRBV5-1 to TRBJ1-4; no clear D. The CDR3 spans 15 residues. Germline CDR1 is SGHRS and CDR2 is YFSETQ. The V end was cut by 3 bases, the J end by 0 bases, with 9 bases between. CDR3 DNA sequence: TGCGCCAGCAGCTCCGCGATAACAACTAATGAAAAACTGTTTTTT. This codes for CASSSAITTNEKLFF. Complete variable domain (other parts from reference TRBV5-1 and TRBJ1-4): KAGVTQTPRYLIKTRGQQVTLSCSPISGHRSVSWYQQTPGQGLQFLFEYFSETQRNKGNFPGRFSGRQFSNSRSEMNVSTLELGDSALYLCASSSAITTNEKLFFGSGTQLSVL.

This chain links TRBV10-2 with TRBJ2-1; possible D gene TRBD1, 6 bases. CDR3 length: 15 amino acids. The V and J ends lost 4 bases and 0 bases respectively, with 10 bases between them. The germline V gene has CDR1 WSHSY and CDR2 SAAADI. CDR3 DNA: TGCGCCAGCAGTGTGGGGGCTAGCTCCTACAATGAGCAGTTCTTC. It specifies CASSVGASSYNEQFF.

This rearrangement joins TRBV6-7 to TRBJ1-2; D is ambiguous. TRBV6-7 is an open reading frame, and its role is uncertain. With 7 bases removed from V and 4 bases from J, the gap between germline ends came to 16 bases. The CDR3 covers 14 residues. CDR3 region: CASILAAPLYGYTF. In DNA form, the CDR3 reads TGTGCCAGCATCCTAGCGGCCCCTCTCTATGGCTACACCTTC.

The rearrangement joins TRBV5-6 to TRBJ1-1; 7 positions match TRBD1. V trimming: 0 bases; J trimming: 4 bases; junction bases outside the gene matches: 9. In germline, CDR1 is SGHDT, CDR2 YYEEEE. The CDR3 consists of 16 residues. The CDR3 DNA reads TGTGCCAGCAGCTTGGGGCCCCTGACAGGGACCACTGAAGCTTTCTTT. The encoded protein is CASSLGPLTGTTEAFF.

The chain combines TRBV4-2 with TRBJ2-7, with 7 bases fitting TRBD2. The CDR3 consists of 16 residues. The germline V gene encodes CDR1 LGHNA and CDR2 YNFKEQ. V shed 0 bases and J 2 bases; nucleotides not matched to a gene: 7. Here the CDR3 reads CASSQDRSLAAYEQYF. CDR3 bases: TGTGCCAGCAGCCAAGATCGAAGTCTAGCGGCCTACGAGCAGTACTTC.

This chain joins TRBV29-1 and TRBJ2-5; 7 nucleotides align to TRBD2. The CDR3 loop spans 12 amino acids. The germline gives CDR1 SQVTM, CDR2 ANQGSEA. Trimming removed 7 bases from V and 5 bases from J; junction bases left unmatched: 7. In nucleotides, the CDR3 is TGCAGCGCGAGACTAGCCCTTGAGACCCAGTACTTC. This codes for CSARLALETQYF. Full variable domain (rest looked up from reference TRBV29-1 and TRBJ2-5): SAVISQKPSRDICQRGTSLTIQCQVDSQVTMMFWYRQQPGQSLTLIATANQGSEATYESGFVIDKFPISRPNLTFSTLTVSNMSPEDSSIYLCSARLALETQYFGPGTRLLVL.

The V and J genes are TRBV29-1 and TRBJ1-2, with 10 nucleotides matching TRBD1. Germline assignment: CDR1 SQVTM and CDR2 ANQGSEA. CDR3 length equals 13 residues. The trim removed 4 bases at V and 3 bases at J, leaving 2 bases unmatched. CDR3 protein: CSVGGTGDYGYTF. CDR3 nucleotides: TGCAGCGTTGGGGGGACAGGGGACTATGGCTACACCTTC.

The chain couples TRBV27 to TRBJ2-1; D is unresolved. This CDR3 contains 13 residues. Trimming took off 8 bases at V and 3 bases at J, with 11 bases between the two ends. Germline V gives CDR1 MNHEY, CDR2 SMNVEV (reference sequence). The CDR3 loop is CASGVGFYNEQFF. As DNA, the CDR3 is TGTGCCAGCGGTGTGGGTTTCTACAATGAGCAGTTCTTC.

This clone was observed a few times. The chain combines TRBV11-2 with TRBJ2-2; the D gene is possibly TRBD1 (6 bases). Per the germline V gene, CDR1 is SGHAT and CDR2 is FQNNGV. This CDR3 spans 17 amino acids. V shed 0 bases and J shed 1 base, with 12 bases lying between them. This CDR3 reads CASSLDIWTENTGELFF. DNA for the CDR3: TGTGCCAGCAGCTTAGATATTTGGACAGAGAACACCGGGGAGCTGTTTTTT.

V gene TRBV5-1 combines with J gene TRBJ2-7; D is unresolved. Germline loops: CDR1 SGHRS, CDR2 YFSETQ. The CDR3 contains 13 residues. V was cut by 3 bases and J by 5 bases, with 12 bases left in between. The CDR3 sequence is CASSSSRLHEQYF. In DNA form, the CDR3 reads TGCGCCAGCAGCTCATCCCGTTTACACGAGCAGTACTTC.

The chain combines TRBV25-1 with TRBJ2-3; D gene unclear. CDR3 length: 14 amino acids. In germline, CDR1 is MGHDK, CDR2 SYGVNS. The V and J ends lost 2 bases and 8 bases respectively, with 14 bases between them. CDR3 sequence: CASSEQTPPVTQYF. CDR3 bases: TGTGCCAGCAGTGAACAAACTCCCCCAGTTACGCAGTATTTT.

The chain is built from TRBV7-9 and TRBJ2-1; 9 bases are shared with TRBD2. Germline V lookup: CDR1 SEHNR, CDR2 FQNEAQ (reference sequence). V shed 1 base and J 6 bases; nucleotides not matched to a gene: 4. This CDR3 has 15 residues. CDR3: CASSLVGGGANEQFF. The CDR3 DNA reads as TGTGCCAGCAGCTTAGTCGGCGGGGGGGCCAATGAGCAGTTCTTC.

This chain uses TRBV18 with TRBJ1-2, with 9 bases aligning to TRBD1. The CDR3 spans 14 residues. Losses at the gene ends were 4 bases for V and 2 bases for J; bases not matched to a gene: 2. Germline V gene lookup returns CDR1 KGHSH and CDR2 LQKENI. CDR3 sequence reads: CASSHGTGNYGYTF. The CDR3 region has the DNA TGTGCCAGCTCACACGGGACAGGGAACTATGGCTACACCTTC. The full variable domain, its missing parts supplied by reference TRBV18 and TRBJ1-2, is NAGVMQNPRHLVRRRGQEARLRCSPMKGHSHVYWYRQLPEEGLKFMVYLQKENIIDESGMPKERFSAEFPKEGPSILRIQQVVRGDSAAYFCASSHGTGNYGYTFGSGTRLTVV.

This clone was counted only a few times. The chain recombines TRBV19 with TRBJ2-7; possibly TRBD1 for D (6 bases). The length of the CDR3 is 15 residues. V gave up 6 bases and J gave up 2 bases, with 17 bases separating them. The germline gives CDR1 LNHDA, CDR2 SQIVND (reference sequence). The DNA of the CDR3 is TGTGCCAGTAGGACTAACAGGGTTCCCGCCTACGAGCAGTACTTC. Amino acid sequence: CASRTNRVPAYEQYF. The full variable domain, its missing parts supplied by reference TRBV19 and TRBJ2-7, is DGGITQSPKYLFRKEGQNVTLSCEQNLNHDAMYWYRQDPGQGLRLIYYSQIVNDFQKGDIAEGYSVSREKKESFPLTVTSAQKNPTAFYLCASRTNRVPAYEQYFGPGTRLTVT.

This chain's CDR3 is CASSQEWSYEQYF. The DNA for the CDR3 is TGCGCCAGCAGCCAAGAATGGTCCTACGAGCAGTACTTC. The chain couples TRBV4-1 to TRBJ2-7; no clear D. Germline V gives CDR1 MGHRA, CDR2 YSYEKL. The V gene lost 0 bases and the J gene lost 1 base, with 4 bases spanning the gap. The CDR3 is 13 residues long.

The CDR3 reads CASSSDWSSYEQYF. For the CDR3, the DNA is TGTGCCAGCAGCTCGGACTGGAGCTCCTACGAGCAGTACTTC. V is TRBV5-4 and J is TRBJ2-7; tentative D call: TRBD2 (5 bases). Deletions cut 3 bases from V and 0 bases from J, with 10 bases between. CDR1 and CDR2 from the germline V gene are SGHNT and YYREEE (reference sequence). The CDR3 sequence is 14 residues long.

V usage is TRBV6-6 and J usage is TRBJ2-5, with TRBD1 matching 10 bases. This CDR3 is 15 amino acids long. The germline gives CDR1 MNHNY, CDR2 SVGAGI (reference sequence). V lost 3 bases, J lost 4 bases, and 5 bases stayed unmatched. CDR3 region: CASSYGTGEAETQYF. The CDR3 DNA follows: TGTGCCAGCAGTTATGGGACAGGGGAGGCAGAGACCCAGTACTTC.